Following are 28 T cell receptor beta chains from one sample sequenced in a study. TCRdb itself ran the RT-PCR reads through MiXCR, one entry per CDR3 protein. The data hold about 680,000 distinct CDR3 sequences, with approximately 15% observed a single time. Sequencing was performed on memory CD4+ T cells from blood. Receptor source: a female donor in good health, serving as a healthy control.

This clonotype was counted many times. The rearrangement uses TRBV10-3 and TRBJ2-1, with D possibly matching TRBD2 (6 bases). The germline V and J ends were trimmed by 1 base and 8 bases, with 9 bases remaining between them. This CDR3 spans 13 amino acids. The germline CDR1 and CDR2 sequences are ENHRY and SYGVKD. The CDR3 bases are TGTGCCATCAGTGAGTGGAGCGGGCATGAGCAGTTCTTC. This codes for CAISEWSGHEQFF.

The V and J genes are TRBV11-2 and TRBJ2-7; 10 nucleotides align to TRBD2. The V segment lost 0 bases and the J segment 6 bases; nucleotides outside the gene matches: 5. This CDR3 spans 15 amino acids. Germline assignment: CDR1 SGHAT and CDR2 FQNNGV. The CDR3 region is CASSLEVAGGLEQYF. The CDR3 DNA reads as TGTGCCAGCAGCTTAGAAGTAGCGGGGGGCCTCGAGCAGTACTTC.

The V call is TRBV2, the J call TRBJ1-2; D is perhaps TRBD1 (6 bases). Trimming left V 7 bases short and J 8 bases short, with 14 bases between. Germline CDR1 SNHLY, CDR2 FYNNEI. This CDR3 has 12 amino acids. CDR3 bases: TGTGCCAGCACCGGACAGTCTGGCGGCTACACCTTC. This translates into CASTGQSGGYTF.

The CDR3 region has the DNA TGCGCCAGCAGCTTACAGCCAGGGGGCCACGAGCAGTACTTC. Protein: CASSLQPGGHEQYF. The genes are TRBV5-1 and TRBJ2-7, with 8 bases fitting TRBD1. The V gene's germline CDR1 is SGHRS and CDR2 YFSETQ. The CDR3 totals 14 residues. V lost 2 bases, J lost 5 bases, and 6 bases stayed unmatched. The full variable domain, rest sourced from reference TRBV5-1 and TRBJ2-7, is KAGVTQTPRYLIKTRGQQVTLSCSPISGHRSVSWYQQTPGQGLQFLFEYFSETQRNKGNFPGRFSGRQFSNSRSEMNVSTLELGDSALYLCASSLQPGGHEQYFGPGTRLTVT.

This rearrangement joins TRBV28 to TRBJ2-5; TRBD2 might be the D (5 bases). Deletions cut 1 base from V and 5 bases from J, with 8 bases between. CDR3 size: 13 residues. Germline CDR1 is MDHEN and CDR2 is SYDVKM. The chain's CDR3 is CASSLSTGETQYF. The CDR3 DNA reads as TGTGCCAGCAGTTTATCAACGGGGGAGACCCAGTACTTC. The complete variable domain, with remaining parts taken from reference TRBV28 and TRBJ2-5, reads DVKVTQSSRYLVKRTGEKVFLECVQDMDHENMFWYRQDPGLGLRLIYFSYDVKMKEKGDIPEGYSVSREKKERFSLILESASTNQTSMYLCASSLSTGETQYFGPGTRLLVL.

This clonotype was found many times. The chain employs TRBV7-3 and TRBJ2-3, with 7 bases identical to TRBD2. This CDR3 region has 14 residues. V was clipped by 4 bases and J by 0 bases; unmatched bases: 1. In germline, CDR1 is SGHTA, CDR2 FQGTGA. In nucleotides, the CDR3 is TGTGCCAGCAGCTGGGACTATAGCACAGATACGCAGTATTTT. As protein: CASSWDYSTDTQYF.

This clonotype was found a few times. The chain is built from TRBV12-3 or TRBV12-4 and TRBJ2-1; a possible D gene is TRBD1 (6 bases). V dropped 0 bases and J dropped 10 bases, with 16 bases sitting between them. This CDR3 is built from 15 residues. The CDR3, as DNA: TGTGCCAGCAGTTTAGCTCAGGCAGGGGCAAAAGAGCAGTTCTTC. It codes for CASSLAQAGAKEQFF.

The sample holds a few counts of this clonotype. In DNA form, the CDR3 reads TGCGCCAGCAGCTTGGCCGCAGGGGTCCACTACAATGAGCAGTTCTTC. Translating gives CASSLAAGVHYNEQFF. This sequence joins TRBV5-1 and TRBJ2-1; D perhaps matches TRBD1 (6 bases). Germline V lookup: CDR1 SGHRS, CDR2 YFSETQ. The CDR3 spans 16 residues. V dropped 0 bases and J dropped 3 bases, with 13 bases sitting between them. Drawing the rest from reference TRBV5-1 and TRBJ2-1, the complete variable domain is KAGVTQTPRYLIKTRGQQVTLSCSPISGHRSVSWYQQTPGQGLQFLFEYFSETQRNKGNFPGRFSGRQFSNSRSEMNVSTLELGDSALYLCASSLAAGVHYNEQFFGPGTRLTVL.

In this sample, this clonotype turned up a few times. The chain uses TRBV12-3 or TRBV12-4 and TRBJ2-1; 8 nucleotides agree with TRBD1. The CDR3 consists of 17 residues. Unmatched junction bases numbered 9, after V lost 3 bases and J lost 2 bases. CDR3 coding DNA: TGTGCCAGCAGTTTTCCCCAGGGGACAGGAGCCTACAATGAGCAGTTCTTC. Translating gives CASSFPQGTGAYNEQFF.

This clonotype has a handful of counts. The V call is TRBV4-1, the J call TRBJ2-7, with 10 positions matching TRBD2. V shed 4 bases, J shed 7 bases, and the junction held 7 bases outside the gene matches. The CDR3 has 14 amino acids. Germline loops: CDR1 MGHRA, CDR2 YSYEKL. The DNA for the CDR3 is TGCGCCAGCAGCCCAAAGCGGGAGGGGGGGGAGCAGTACTTC. Amino acids: CASSPKREGGEQYF.

This clonotype has a count of ten or more. This sequence joins TRBV24-1 and TRBJ2-3; possibly TRBD1 or TRBD2 for D (5 bases each). Germline assignment: CDR1 KGHDR and CDR2 SFDVKD. The CDR3 is 14 residues long. Trimming pared 5 bases from V and 1 base from J, leaving 9 bases between. Written as DNA, the CDR3 is TGTGCCACCAGTGCTCGGGGACGCACAGATACGCAGTATTTT. Its translation: CATSARGRTDTQYF.

This clonotype was counted only a few times. The rearrangement links TRBV5-1 to TRBJ1-5; possibly TRBD1 for D (6 bases). This CDR3 spans 14 amino acids. Trimming cost V 1 base and J 7 bases, with 12 bases left between them. Germline V gene data show CDR1 as SGHRS and CDR2 as YFSETQ. In DNA, the CDR3 is TGCGCCAGCAGCTTGATACCGGGGACACAGCCCCAGCATTTT. Its translation: CASSLIPGTQPQHF. Together with reference TRBV5-1 and TRBJ1-5, the CDR3 gives the full variable domain: KAGVTQTPRYLIKTRGQQVTLSCSPISGHRSVSWYQQTPGQGLQFLFEYFSETQRNKGNFPGRFSGRQFSNSRSEMNVSTLELGDSALYLCASSLIPGTQPQHFGDGTRLSIL.

This clonotype appeared many times. The chain uses TRBV7-2 and TRBJ2-2; the D gene could be TRBD1 or TRBD2 (6 bases each). The ends were cut back, 5 bases at V and 6 bases at J, with 10 bases in the middle. Germline CDR1 is SGHTA and CDR2 is FQGNSA. This CDR3 comprises 13 residues. DNA of the CDR3: TGTGCCAGCAGCGGGGGGCTGGCCGGGGAGCTGTTTTTT. It codes for CASSGGLAGELFF. The full variable domain, its missing parts supplied by reference TRBV7-2 and TRBJ2-2, is GAGVSQSPSNKVTEKGKDVELRCDPISGHTALYWYRQSLGQGLEFLIYFQGNSAPDKSGLPSDRFSAERTGGSVSTLTIQRTQQEDSAVYLCASSGGLAGELFFGEGSRLTVL.

With respect to this clonotype: A much larger clone sits a single nucleotide away, making a read error possible. The chain has TRBV7-8 and TRBJ1-2; 10 bases match TRBD1. CDR3 length: 13 residues. The V gene's germline CDR1 is SGHVS and CDR2 FQNEAQ. With 6 bases clipped from V and 7 bases from J, the junction kept 5 bases outside the gene matches. The CDR3 here is CASSLTGGSGYTF. CDR3 DNA: TGTGCCAGCAGTTTGACAGGGGGCAGTGGCTACACCTTC.

This clonotype was seen ten or more times. The V and J genes are TRBV12-3 or TRBV12-4 and TRBJ2-1; TRBD2 agrees at 13 bases. The CDR3 extends over 14 amino acids. Trimming cost V 4 bases and J 13 bases; bases outside gene matches: 7. CDR3 coding DNA: TGTGCCAGCAGTTCGTCCCGGACTAGCGGGAGTCAGTTCTTC. Translated, it gives CASSSSRTSGSQFF.

This clonotype came up a few times. V gene TRBV5-1 combines with J gene TRBJ2-1; TRBD1 is a possible D gene (6 bases). Germline CDR1 and CDR2: SGHRS and YFSETQ. V gave up 1 base and J gave up 5 bases, with 13 bases separating them. The CDR3 has 15 amino acids. CDR3 loop: CASSLRGQLNNEQFF. Written as DNA, the CDR3 is TGCGCCAGCAGCTTGCGTGGACAGCTAAACAATGAGCAGTTCTTC.

This clonotype was seen a few times. The chain links TRBV7-9 to TRBJ2-1, with TRBD2 identical over 7 bases. The CDR3 sequence is 13 residues long. V lost 5 bases to trimming and J lost 9 bases; unmatched junction nucleotides: 7. The V gene's germline CDR1 is SEHNR and CDR2 FQNEAQ (reference sequence). CDR3 bases: TGTGCCAGCAGCCCAGACGGGAGGACTGAGCAGTTCTTC. This encodes CASSPDGRTEQFF. The whole variable domain, remainder taken from reference TRBV7-9 and TRBJ2-1, is DTGVSQNPRHKITKRGQNVTFRCDPISEHNRLYWYRQTLGQGPEFLTYFQNEAQLEKSRLLSDRFSAERPKGSFSTLEIQRTEQGDSAMYLCASSPDGRTEQFFGPGTRLTVL.

This clonotype was seen many times. This chain uses TRBV20-1 with TRBJ2-1, with 12 bases fitting TRBD2. Germline V gene sequence: CDR1 DFQATT, CDR2 SNEGSKA (reference sequence). The CDR3 is 17 amino acids. After removal of 0 bases from V and 7 bases from J, the junction contained 10 bases not matched to a gene. This CDR3 reads CSARDPLAGGLGNEQFF. Written as DNA, the CDR3 is TGCAGTGCTAGAGATCCCCTAGCGGGGGGGCTAGGGAATGAGCAGTTCTTC.

The CDR3 reads CAGTFAGAENTIYF. The DNA of the CDR3 is TGTGCCGGCACCTTCGCGGGGGCGGAAAACACCATATATTTT. The J gene is TRBJ1-3, the V gene TRBV7-9, with a weak D call TRBD1 (6 bases). The CDR3 runs to 14 residues. CDR1 is SEHNR and CDR2 is FQNEAQ in the germline V gene (reference sequence). V was shortened by 11 bases and J by 6 bases, with 20 bases between the two germline ends.

The table lists this clonotype with a few counts. V is TRBV29-1 and J is TRBJ1-1; D is unresolved. The V end was cut by 4 bases, the J end by 1 base, with 7 bases between. CDR3 length: 12 residues. Germline-derived CDR1 and CDR2 are SQVTM and ANQGSEA. The CDR3 spells CSVGIGNTEAFF. The CDR3 DNA reads TGCAGCGTTGGAATTGGGAACACTGAAGCTTTCTTT. The full variable domain, with the rest looked up from reference TRBV29-1 and TRBJ1-1, is SAVISQKPSRDICQRGTSLTIQCQVDSQVTMMFWYRQQPGQSLTLIATANQGSEATYESGFVIDKFPISRPNLTFSTLTVSNMSPEDSSIYLCSVGIGNTEAFFGQGTRLTVV.

The V gene is TRBV7-2, the J gene TRBJ2-3, with 10 bases identical to TRBD2. Germline loops: CDR1 SGHTA, CDR2 FQGNSA. J gave up 2 bases and V 5 bases, and 4 bases lay outside the gene matches. The CDR3 is made up of 15 amino acids. The CDR3 DNA reads TGTGCCAGCAGCACCCTAGCGGGGGTCACAGATACGCAGTATTTT. Amino acids: CASSTLAGVTDTQYF. Filled out from reference TRBV7-2 and TRBJ2-3, the complete variable domain reads GAGVSQSPSNKVTEKGKDVELRCDPISGHTALYWYRQSLGQGLEFLIYFQGNSAPDKSGLPSDRFSAERTGGSVSTLTIQRTQQEDSAVYLCASSTLAGVTDTQYFGPGTRLTVL.

The gene calls are TRBV5-1 and TRBJ1-3; D unresolved. The germline CDR1 and CDR2 sequences are SGHRS and YFSETQ. V was clipped by 4 bases and J by 0 bases, with 11 bases between them. The CDR3 has 15 amino acids. The CDR3 DNA reads as TGCGCCAGCAGCGACCCGGGCCTCTCTGGAAACACCATATATTTT. Its protein product is CASSDPGLSGNTIYF.

This clonotype was seen repeatedly, ten times or more. The chain has TRBV24-1 and TRBJ2-2; D call uncertain. The germline V gene encodes CDR1 KGHDR and CDR2 SFDVKD. The CDR3 totals 14 residues. V was shortened by 3 bases and J by 3 bases, with 7 bases between the two germline ends. The CDR3: CATSDHPDTGELFF. Here the CDR3 DNA reads TGTGCCACCAGTGATCACCCCGACACCGGGGAGCTGTTTTTT.

There are a few counts of this clonotype. The V gene is TRBV6-1, the J gene TRBJ2-7; 12 bases fit TRBD2. Trimming cost V 2 bases and J 3 bases; bases outside gene matches: 14. Germline CDR1 MNHNS, CDR2 SASEGT. This CDR3 is built from 19 residues. CDR3 nucleotides: TGTGCCAGCAGTGAAACTCGGCTAGCGGGAGGGCCGCATGGCTACGAGCAGTACTTC. It is translated as CASSETRLAGGPHGYEQYF.

The sample holds many counts of this clonotype. The chain joins TRBV20-1 to TRBJ2-2; 11 bases are shared with TRBD1. V shed 7 bases and J 7 bases; nucleotides not matched to a gene: 5. The CDR3 consists of 13 residues. CDR1 is DFQATT, CDR2 SNEGSKA, per germline (reference sequence). The CDR3 DNA sequence: TGCAGTGTGTGGGACAGGGGGGGCGGGGAGCTGTTTTTT. It codes for CSVWDRGGGELFF.

The chain joins TRBV6-5 to TRBJ2-6; possible D gene TRBD2, 5 bases. This CDR3 is 19 amino acids long. Germline V lookup: CDR1 MNHEY, CDR2 SVGAGI. V shed 6 bases and J shed 0 bases, with 21 bases lying between them. CDR3 bases: TGTGCCAGCAGATACCTGGCCGAGGGCCGGTCCTCTGGGGCCAACGTCCTGACTTTC. It translates to CASRYLAEGRSSGANVLTF.

This clonotype was detected only a few times. CDR3 coding DNA: TGTGCCAGCGCCGACAGGAGAATCACTGAAGCTTTCTTT. It encodes CASADRRITEAFF. The chain carries TRBV19 and TRBJ1-1; perhaps TRBD1 as D (6 bases). This CDR3 has 13 residues. V was trimmed by 9 bases and J by 4 bases, leaving 15 bases between them. Germline CDR1 LNHDA, CDR2 SQIVND (reference sequence).

The V and J genes are TRBV4-2 and TRBJ2-1; 8 bases agree with TRBD2. With 3 bases clipped from V and 0 bases from J, the junction kept 10 bases outside the gene matches. The CDR3 sequence is 18 residues long. Per germline, CDR1 LGHNA and CDR2 YNFKEQ. This CDR3 is CASSHDPRAGDSYNEQFF. As DNA, the CDR3 is TGTGCCAGCAGCCATGACCCAAGAGCGGGAGACTCCTACAATGAGCAGTTCTTC.